Below, 24 T cell receptor beta chains from the same sample are listed, as sequenced in a study of cytomegalovirus exposure and HLA in healthy donors. Both 60 Vbeta primers and 13 Jbeta primers went into the PCR. Libraries were prepared by immunoSEQ multiplex PCR; TCRdb keeps only in-frame clonotypes and omits some of them. The sample shows some 120,000 clones, roughly 62% of them seen only once. The sequenced sample consisted of PBMCs. These receptors all come from a man aged 25-45 years in good health and CMV-seropositive.

This clone showed up just once. J is TRBJ1-3 and V is TRBV21-1; the D segment call TRBD1 is taken from the table without a DNA check. TRBV21-1 represents a pseudogene. The CDR3 is 15 amino acids. CDR3 loop: CASSKAAVYGNTIYF. Here the CDR3 DNA reads TGTGCCAGCAGCAAAGCGGCAGTTTATGGAAACACCATATATTTT.

The V call is TRBV28, the J call TRBJ2-1; a possible D gene is TRBD2 (5 bases). Trimming pared 2 bases from V and 6 bases from J, leaving 11 bases between. The CDR3 consists of 14 residues. In germline, CDR1 is MDHEN, CDR2 SYDVKM. CDR3: CASSLRGLGNEQFF. The CDR3 DNA is TGTGCCAGCAGTTTACGGGGTTTAGGCAATGAGCAGTTCTTC.

The rearrangement uses TRBV30 and TRBJ2-1, with D perhaps TRBD1 (5 bases). Germline values: CDR1 GTSNPN, CDR2 SVGIG (reference sequence). This CDR3 has 15 residues. Trimming cost V 0 bases and J 2 bases, with 11 bases left between them. The CDR3 protein is CAWSVGGAAYNEQFF. CDR3 coding DNA: TGTGCCTGGAGTGTAGGTGGGGCGGCCTACAATGAGCAGTTCTTC.

This chain links TRBV29-1 with TRBJ2-5; 8 positions match TRBD1. J was trimmed by 2 bases and V by 8 bases; bases with no gene match: 10. Germline assignment: CDR1 SQVTM and CDR2 ANQGSEA. The CDR3 contains 14 residues. The CDR3 DNA follows: TGCAGCACTCGGAGGTGGACAGGGCAAGAGACCCAGTACTTC. This translates into CSTRRWTGQETQYF.

The V call is TRBV6-1, the J call TRBJ2-7; 8 nucleotides agree with TRBD2. CDR1 and CDR2 from the germline V gene are MNHNS and SASEGT. The V gene end was trimmed by 4 bases and the J gene end by 2 bases; junction bases not matched to a gene: 7. This CDR3 is built from 15 residues. The CDR3 is CASSVLAGNPYEQYF. The DNA of the CDR3 is TGTGCCAGCAGTGTATTAGCGGGGAATCCCTACGAGCAGTACTTC.

The genes are TRBV5-4 and TRBJ1-3, with TRBD1 as a possible D gene (5 bases). This CDR3 has 14 residues. Trimming pared 3 bases from V and 2 bases from J, leaving 9 bases between. Germline lookup yields CDR1 SGHNT and CDR2 YYREEE (reference sequence). The DNA of the CDR3 is TGTGCCAGCAGCTCCCCGGGGGCTGGAAACACCATATATTTT. Amino acids: CASSSPGAGNTIYF.

This clone was counted between two and nine times. The chain has TRBV28 and TRBJ2-7, with TRBD1 matching over 8 bases. J gave up 1 base and V 5 bases, and 10 bases lay outside the gene matches. Germline V gene data show CDR1 as MDHEN and CDR2 as SYDVKM. CDR3 length: 16 amino acids. For the CDR3, the DNA is TGTGCCAGCAGTCCCCTTGGACAGGGACATTCCTACGAGCAGTACTTC. Protein product: CASSPLGQGHSYEQYF.

The chain couples TRBV5-4 to TRBJ2-5; D may be TRBD1 (6 bases). The CDR3 runs to 15 residues. The V end was cut by 2 bases, the J end by 0 bases, with 11 bases between. Germline V gene sequence: CDR1 SGHNT, CDR2 YYREEE (reference sequence). The CDR3 reads CASSFPGTHQETQYF. The CDR3 nucleotides read TGTGCCAGCAGCTTCCCCGGGACACACCAAGAGACCCAGTACTTC.

The rearrangement uses TRBV6-5 and TRBJ1-4; D might be TRBD1 (5 bases). Germline CDR1 MNHEY, CDR2 SVGAGI. Trimming pared 6 bases from V and 7 bases from J, leaving 15 bases between. This CDR3 is built from 14 residues. The CDR3 reads CASSGGRAGEKLFF. The CDR3 DNA sequence: TGTGCCAGCAGCGGGGGGAGGGCAGGTGAAAAACTGTTTTTT.

The chain combines TRBV7-3 with TRBJ2-1; 12 positions match TRBD2. This CDR3 region has 15 residues. The J segment lost 5 bases and the V segment lost 5 bases, leaving 4 bases of the junction unmatched. Per the germline V gene, CDR1 is SGHTA and CDR2 is FQGTGA. CDR3 nucleotide sequence: TGTGCCAGCAGCCCACGACTAGCGGGAGACAATGAGCAGTTCTTC. It codes for CASSPRLAGDNEQFF.

J is TRBJ2-7 and V is TRBV5-1; D is ambiguous. Per germline, CDR1 SGHRS and CDR2 YFSETQ. Trimming shortened V by 2 bases and J by 4 bases, and 10 bases separated the two germline ends. The CDR3 runs to 13 residues. The CDR3 region has the DNA TGCGCCAGCAGCTTAGGCAGGTCATACGAGCAGTACTTC. Protein product: CASSLGRSYEQYF. Full variable domain (outside the CDR3, taken from reference TRBV5-1 and TRBJ2-7): KAGVTQTPRYLIKTRGQQVTLSCSPISGHRSVSWYQQTPGQGLQFLFEYFSETQRNKGNFPGRFSGRQFSNSRSEMNVSTLELGDSALYLCASSLGRSYEQYFGPGTRLTVT.

This chain uses TRBV9 with TRBJ2-7, with TRBD2 matching over 8 bases. The CDR3 has 15 amino acids. CDR1 is SGDLS, CDR2 YYNGEE, per germline. V trimming: 4 bases; J trimming: 2 bases; junction bases outside the gene matches: 8. The CDR3 region is CASSPRVSGAYEQYF. The CDR3 DNA follows: TGTGCCAGCAGCCCCCGAGTTAGCGGGGCCTACGAGCAGTACTTC. The complete variable domain, with remaining parts taken from reference TRBV9 and TRBJ2-7, reads DSGVTQTPKHLITATGQRVTLRCSPRSGDLSVYWYQQSLDQGLQFLIQYYNGEERAKGNILERFSAQQFPDLHSELNLSSLELGDSALYFCASSPRVSGAYEQYFGPGTRLTVT.

The rearrangement links TRBV30 to TRBJ1-5; 8 nucleotides agree with TRBD1. Germline-derived CDR1 and CDR2 are GTSNPN and SVGIG (reference sequence). The CDR3 is made up of 14 amino acids. With 6 bases clipped from V and 4 bases from J, the junction kept 8 bases outside the gene matches. DNA for the CDR3: TGTGCCTGTAGCCGGGACAGGAGAAATCAGCCCCAGCATTTT. Translated, it gives CACSRDRRNQPQHF.

The chain uses TRBV30 and TRBJ1-2; 9 bases align to TRBD1. The CDR3 is 15 residues long. Trimming took 1 base from V and 5 from J; bases not matched to a gene: 8. Germline-derived CDR1 and CDR2 are GTSNPN and SVGIG (reference sequence). CDR3 bases: TGTGCCTGGAGTGGACAGGGGGTGAGATCTTATGGCTACACCTTC. It specifies CAWSGQGVRSYGYTF.

The chain has TRBV5-1 and TRBJ2-7; 8 bases line up with TRBD2. The CDR3 is 16 residues long. CDR1 and CDR2 from the germline V gene are SGHRS and YFSETQ. V lost 3 bases, J lost 3 bases, and 11 bases stayed unmatched. The CDR3 bases are TGCGCCAGCAGCTCGGATCCGACGGGAGGGGTCTACGAGCAGTACTTC. Encoded protein: CASSSDPTGGVYEQYF.

The rearrangement uses TRBV28 and TRBJ2-1; possibly TRBD2 for D (6 bases). From germline, CDR1 is MDHEN and CDR2 SYDVKM. The CDR3 covers 15 residues. Trimming took 7 bases from V and 8 from J, leaving 21 bases between them. The chain's CDR3 is CASIDGTAGTHEQFF. The CDR3 region has the DNA TGTGCCAGCATTGATGGGACTGCCGGGACCCATGAGCAGTTCTTC.

As concerns this clone: Other DNA sequences in this sample translate to the same CDR3. The chain employs TRBV15 and TRBJ2-1, with TRBD1 identical over 10 bases. V was clipped by 3 bases and J by 2 bases; unmatched bases: 4. Germline-derived CDR1 and CDR2 are LNHNV and YYDKDF (reference sequence). This CDR3 has 16 residues. This CDR3 reads CATSRGTGVTYNEQFF. The DNA of the CDR3 is TGTGCCACCAGCAGGGGGACAGGGGTAACCTACAATGAGCAGTTCTTC.

Only a few counts were recorded for this clone. V and J are TRBV7-9 and TRBJ2-1; D possibly corresponds to TRBD2 (6 bases). The CDR3 runs to 15 residues. Trimming stripped 1 base from V and 5 bases from J, with 12 bases between. Germline V gene sequence: CDR1 SEHNR, CDR2 FQNEAQ (reference sequence). The CDR3 spells CASSLGAGGHNEQFF. In DNA, the CDR3 is TGTGCCAGCAGCTTAGGAGCGGGTGGGCACAATGAGCAGTTCTTC.

The chain employs TRBV15 and TRBJ2-7; 13 nucleotides line up with TRBD2. Trimming took 4 bases from V and 0 from J; bases not matched to a gene: 9. Germline values: CDR1 LNHNV, CDR2 YYDKDF (reference sequence). The CDR3 is 18 residues long. DNA for the CDR3: TGTGCCACCAGCACACCTACGACTAGCGGGAGGAGCTCCTACGAGCAGTACTTC. Translated: CATSTPTTSGRSSYEQYF.

The chain employs TRBV28 and TRBJ2-7, with D perhaps matching TRBD1 or TRBD2 (6 bases each). The germline CDR1 and CDR2 sequences are MDHEN and SYDVKM. Trimming stripped 10 bases from V and 4 bases from J, with 23 bases between. The CDR3 is made up of 15 amino acids. CDR3 sequence: CAIRGTGEIGYEQYF. The CDR3 coding sequence is TGTGCCATCAGGGGTACGGGGGAGATCGGGTACGAGCAGTACTTC.

This clone was detected a few times. The chain uses TRBV27 and TRBJ2-7; 10 positions match TRBD1. Per germline, CDR1 MNHEY and CDR2 SMNVEV (reference sequence). V gave up 7 bases and J gave up 3 bases; unmatched junction bases: 9. The CDR3 covers 15 residues. This CDR3 reads CASISGTGVSYEQYF. The CDR3 nucleotides read TGTGCCAGCATCAGTGGGACAGGGGTTAGCTACGAGCAGTACTTC.

V usage is TRBV23-1 and J usage is TRBJ1-5; the match to TRBD1 covers 7 bases. TRBV23-1 is sorted into the ORF group, with uncertain function. The V segment lost 2 bases and the J segment 0 bases; nucleotides outside the gene matches: 16. The CDR3 contains 20 residues. The CDR3 bases are TGCGCCAGCAGTCAAGAGTGCGTGGGGACAGAGCTCTATAGCAATCAGCCCCAGCATTTT. Residues: CASSQECVGTELYSNQPQHF.

This chain uses TRBV5-1 with TRBJ1-2; TRBD1 is a possible D gene (5 bases). The CDR3 spans 15 residues. V gave up 2 bases and J gave up 8 bases, with 19 bases separating them. Germline V gene sequence: CDR1 SGHRS, CDR2 YFSETQ. The CDR3 sequence: CASSLTHSREAGYTF. The CDR3 region has the DNA TGCGCCAGCAGCTTAACCCACAGCAGGGAAGCCGGCTACACCTTC.

This sequence joins TRBV25-1 and TRBJ1-4, with D hard to call. The CDR3 runs 15 residues. From germline, CDR1 is MGHDK and CDR2 SYGVNS. V lost 2 bases, J lost 5 bases, and 12 bases lay in between. As DNA, the CDR3 is TGTGCCAGCAGTGAAGGTGGCAGACAAAATGAAAAACTGTTTTTT. Protein: CASSEGGRQNEKLFF.